The 22 T cell receptor beta chains in this list originate from one sample, sequenced in a study of OX40 agonist ivuxolimab in advanced cancers. Clones were sequenced by immunoSEQ multiplex PCR, and TCRdb holds only the in-frame ones, with some missing. The sample holds 52,000 or so clones, 84% seen once. The sequencing used CD4+ or CD8+ T cells sorted from blood, collected in a trial of the OX40 agonist ivuxolimab. The receptors originated from an adult with an advanced solid tumor such as melanoma, head and neck, liver or kidney cancer.

This chain uses TRBV11-3 with TRBJ2-5; 11 nucleotides agree with TRBD2. Matching the DNA end better, TRBJ2-7 makes the J call doubtful. Germline V gives CDR1 SGHNT, CDR2 YENEEA. The CDR3 totals 18 residues. The CDR3 bases are TGTGCCAGCAGCTTAAATCTAGCGGGAGGTCGGCCCTCCTACGAGCAGTACTTC. Translated, it gives CASSLNLAGGRPSYEQYF.

V gene TRBV5-3 combines with J gene TRBJ1-2; 8 bases align to TRBD1. TRBV5-3 carries the ORF label, with uncertain function. V dropped 4 bases and J dropped 6; count of bases not matched to a gene: 17. The CDR3 is made up of 17 amino acids. CDR3 nucleotides: TGTGCCAGAAGCCCAGGACAGGGAGATTTTCTCCGTGATGGCTACACCTTC. Translation gives CARSPGQGDFLRDGYTF.

The CDR3 sequence is CASSLVGDRGWDTEAFF. DNA of the CDR3: TGTGCCAGCAGCTTGGTGGGAGACAGGGGATGGGACACTGAAGCTTTCTTT. The chain carries TRBV5-4 and TRBJ1-1, with 8 bases fitting TRBD1. The J segment lost 3 bases and the V segment lost 0 bases, leaving 10 bases of the junction unmatched. Looked up from germline, CDR1 is SGHNT and CDR2 is YYREEE (reference sequence). The length of the CDR3 is 17 residues. The full variable domain, in which reference TRBV5-4 and TRBJ1-1 provide the parts outside the CDR3, is ETGVTQSPTHLIKTRGQQVTLRCSSQSGHNTVSWYQQALGQGPQFIFQYYREEENGRGNFPPRFSGLQFPNYSSELNVNALELDDSALYLCASSLVGDRGWDTEAFFGQGTRLTVV.

The gene calls are TRBV5-6 and TRBJ1-3; 9 nucleotides agree with TRBD1. J was trimmed by 4 bases and V by 5 bases; bases with no gene match: 4. The germline V gene has CDR1 SGHDT and CDR2 YYEEEE. The CDR3 runs to 14 residues. The CDR3 bases are TGTGCCAGCAGGGGACAGGGCTGGGGAAACACCATATATTTT. This codes for CASRGQGWGNTIYF.

V is TRBV18 and J is TRBJ1-6; tentatively, D is TRBD1 (6 bases). The ends were cut back, 5 bases at V and 10 bases at J, with 12 bases in the middle. Germline CDR1 and CDR2: KGHSH and LQKENI. The CDR3 consists of 13 residues. The CDR3: CASSSTGRSPLHF. CDR3 nucleotide sequence: TGTGCCAGCTCATCTACAGGGCGGTCACCCCTCCACTTT.

The chain links TRBV5-1 to TRBJ2-3; D perhaps matches TRBD2 (5 bases). This CDR3 has 15 amino acids. From germline, CDR1 is SGHRS and CDR2 YFSETQ. V was cut by 4 bases and J by 1 base, with 13 bases left in between. The chain's CDR3 is CASSPSARGTDTQYF. CDR3 DNA sequence: TGCGCCAGCAGCCCCTCCGCGCGGGGCACAGATACGCAGTATTTT.

This clone was seen only a few times. This chain joins TRBV4-3 and TRBJ1-3; D gene ambiguous. The CDR3 runs to 16 residues. Germline V lookup: CDR1 LGHNA, CDR2 YSLEER. The ends were cut back, 0 bases at V and 4 bases at J, with 13 bases in the middle. CDR3 nucleotide sequence: TGCGCCAGCAGCCAAGATTCACACGTAATGGGAAACACCATATATTTT. Translation: CASSQDSHVMGNTIYF.

The table lists this clone with many counts. The J gene is TRBJ2-7, the V gene TRBV6-6, with 8 bases aligning to TRBD1. Germline loops: CDR1 MNHNY, CDR2 SVGAGI (reference sequence). The V gene end was trimmed by 7 bases and the J gene end by 2 bases; junction bases not matched to a gene: 7. CDR3 length: 14 residues. The CDR3 bases are TGTGCCAGCAAGGAACAGGGGGGTGCCTACGAGCAGTACTTC. Encoded protein: CASKEQGGAYEQYF.

V and J are TRBV5-6 and TRBJ2-2; 9 nucleotides line up with TRBD1. The CDR3 runs 15 residues. Trimming removed 4 bases from V and 6 bases from J; junction bases left unmatched: 7. CDR1 is SGHDT, CDR2 YYEEEE, per germline. The CDR3: CASSAGTGRAGELFF. Here the CDR3 DNA reads TGTGCCAGCAGCGCGGGGACAGGGCGGGCCGGGGAGCTGTTTTTT.

The rearrangement uses TRBV6-1 and TRBJ2-1; D unclear. The CDR3 sequence is 12 residues long. Germline CDR1 is MNHNS and CDR2 is SASEGT. Trimming removed 6 bases at V and 8 bases at J, with 11 bases between. CDR3 protein: CASSGSADEQFF. The CDR3 DNA reads as TGTGCCAGCAGCGGCTCTGCGGATGAGCAGTTCTTC.

The chain couples TRBV11-2 to TRBJ1-4, with 9 nucleotides matching TRBD1. Germline lookup yields CDR1 SGHAT and CDR2 FQNNGV. The CDR3 has 15 amino acids. J lost 8 bases, V lost 3 bases, and 7 bases had no gene match. CDR3 DNA sequence: TGTGCCAGCAGCTTTAGTTGGACAGGGGAGGAAAAACTGTTTTTT. It is translated as CASSFSWTGEEKLFF.

The chain couples TRBV19 to TRBJ2-2, with D perhaps matching TRBD2 (5 bases). Germline CDR1 LNHDA, CDR2 SQIVND (reference sequence). V was clipped by 6 bases and J by 6 bases, with 14 bases between them. The CDR3 has 14 amino acids. The CDR3 region has the DNA TGTGCCAGTAGCGCGAGGGATAAGGCCGGGGAGCTGTTTTTT. Amino acid sequence: CASSARDKAGELFF.

CDR3 loop: CASSLLGGGADYGYTF. As DNA, the CDR3 is TGTGCCAGCAGTTTATTGGGAGGGGGCGCTGACTATGGCTACACCTTC. The chain combines TRBV28 with TRBJ1-2; 7 bases agree with TRBD1. Germline-derived CDR1 and CDR2 are MDHEN and SYDVKM. The CDR3 contains 16 residues. The trim removed 1 base at V and 3 bases at J, leaving 8 bases unmatched.

The chain couples TRBV5-4 to TRBJ2-1; 12 positions match TRBD2. This CDR3 has 15 amino acids. With V trimmed by 1 base and J by 9 bases, 5 bases remained unmatched. The germline V gene encodes CDR1 SGHNT and CDR2 YYREEE (reference sequence). The CDR3 loop is CASSLLTSGSVEQFF. CDR3 coding DNA: TGTGCCAGCAGCTTGTTGACTAGCGGGAGTGTTGAGCAGTTCTTC.

The chain employs TRBV5-1 and TRBJ2-5; D remains ambiguous. The V gene lost 1 base and the J gene lost 3 bases, with 7 bases spanning the gap. This CDR3 has 13 amino acids. CDR1 is SGHRS and CDR2 is YFSETQ in the germline V gene. The CDR3: CASSLRVEETQYF. The CDR3 DNA reads TGCGCCAGCAGCTTGCGGGTTGAAGAGACCCAGTACTTC.

The chain couples TRBV9 to TRBJ2-6; no firm D call. Between the trimmed V and J ends, which lost 3 bases and 0 bases, there was a span of 4 bases. CDR1 and CDR2 (germline): SGDLS, YYNGEE. The CDR3 has 14 residues. The CDR3 DNA sequence: TGTGCCAGCAGCGGGAGCTCTGGGGCCAACGTCCTGACTTTC. It yields the protein CASSGSSGANVLTF.

This rearrangement joins TRBV30 to TRBJ1-5, with D perhaps TRBD1 (5 bases). V lost 3 bases and J lost 4, with 10 bases in between. Germline values: CDR1 GTSNPN, CDR2 SVGIG (reference sequence). This CDR3 spans 13 amino acids. For the CDR3, the DNA is TGTGCCTGGAGGGGGGGGATTAATCAGCCCCAGCATTTT. This gives the protein CAWRGGINQPQHF.

The V gene is TRBV18, the J gene TRBJ1-5; TRBD1 matches at 8 bases. Trimming cost V 3 bases and J 3 bases; bases outside gene matches: 7. CDR1 and CDR2 from the germline V gene are KGHSH and LQKENI. The CDR3 has 16 residues. The CDR3 reads CASSPAADRANQPQHF. DNA of the CDR3: TGTGCCAGCTCACCCGCGGCGGACAGGGCCAATCAGCCCCAGCATTTT.

The chain links TRBV28 to TRBJ2-2, with D unclear. CDR1 MDHEN and CDR2 SYDVKM come from the germline V gene. Between the trimmed V and J ends, which lost 4 bases and 2 bases, there was a span of 8 bases. The CDR3 runs to 14 residues. The CDR3 nucleotides are TGTGCCAGCAGTTGGGTCTACAACACCGGGGAGCTGTTTTTT. Translated: CASSWVYNTGELFF. Based on the CDR3 plus reference TRBV28 and TRBJ2-2, the full variable domain is DVKVTQSSRYLVKRTGEKVFLECVQDMDHENMFWYRQDPGLGLRLIYFSYDVKMKEKGDIPEGYSVSREKKERFSLILESASTNQTSMYLCASSWVYNTGELFFGEGSRLTVL.

The chain carries TRBV5-6 and TRBJ1-2, with D perhaps matching TRBD1 (5 bases). Per the germline V gene, CDR1 is SGHDT and CDR2 is YYEEEE. The CDR3 runs 14 residues. The V end was cut by 5 bases, the J end by 0 bases, with 11 bases between. CDR3 sequence reads: CASSRGTSNYGYTF. Here the CDR3 DNA reads TGTGCCAGCAGTCGGGGGACCTCTAACTATGGCTACACCTTC.

This chain links TRBV11-1 with TRBJ2-1; 10 positions match TRBD2. Germline V lookup: CDR1 SGHAT, CDR2 FQDESV (reference sequence). Trimming at V came to 2 bases and at J to 9 bases, leaving 4 bases not matched to a gene. The CDR3 consists of 14 residues. The CDR3 DNA is TGTGCCAGCAGCTTACCTAGCGGGAGAGGTGAGCAGTTCTTC. Protein product: CASSLPSGRGEQFF.

This chain joins TRBV19 and TRBJ2-1; D call uncertain. Germline values: CDR1 LNHDA, CDR2 SQIVND (reference sequence). V was pared by 5 bases and J by 7 bases, with 9 bases between. CDR3 length: 12 residues. DNA for the CDR3: TGTGCCAGTAGTCTCCGGATGAATGAGCAGTTCTTC. This translates into CASSLRMNEQFF.